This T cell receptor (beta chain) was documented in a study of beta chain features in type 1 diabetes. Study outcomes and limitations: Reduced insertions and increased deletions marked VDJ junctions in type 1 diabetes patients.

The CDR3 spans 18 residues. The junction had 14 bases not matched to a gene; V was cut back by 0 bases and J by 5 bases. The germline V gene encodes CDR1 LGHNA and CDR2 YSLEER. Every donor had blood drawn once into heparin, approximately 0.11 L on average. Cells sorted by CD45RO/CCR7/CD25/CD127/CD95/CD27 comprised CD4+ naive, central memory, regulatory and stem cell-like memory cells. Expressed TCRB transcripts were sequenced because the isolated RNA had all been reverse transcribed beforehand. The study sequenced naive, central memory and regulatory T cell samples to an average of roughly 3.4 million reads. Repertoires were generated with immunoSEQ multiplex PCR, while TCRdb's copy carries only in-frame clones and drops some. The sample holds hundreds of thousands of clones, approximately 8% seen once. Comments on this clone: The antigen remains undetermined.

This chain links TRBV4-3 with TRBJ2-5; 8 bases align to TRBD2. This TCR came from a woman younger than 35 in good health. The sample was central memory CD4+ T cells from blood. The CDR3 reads CASSQDVGSGIRAETQYF. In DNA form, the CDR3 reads TGCGCCAGCAGCCAAGATGTTGGTAGCGGGATAAGGGCGGAGACCCAGTACTTC.